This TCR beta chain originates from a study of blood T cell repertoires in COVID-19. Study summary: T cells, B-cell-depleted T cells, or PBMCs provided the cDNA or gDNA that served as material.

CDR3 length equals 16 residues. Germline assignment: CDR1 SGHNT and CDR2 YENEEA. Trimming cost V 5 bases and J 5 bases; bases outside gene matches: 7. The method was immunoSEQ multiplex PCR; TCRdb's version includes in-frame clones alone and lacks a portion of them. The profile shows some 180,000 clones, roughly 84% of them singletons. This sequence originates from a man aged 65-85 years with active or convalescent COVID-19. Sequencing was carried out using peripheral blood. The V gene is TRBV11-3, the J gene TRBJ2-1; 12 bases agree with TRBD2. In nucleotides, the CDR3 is TGTGCCAGCAGCCTTACTAGCGGGAGGCCCCACAATGAGCAGTTCTTC. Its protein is CASSLTSGRPHNEQFF.